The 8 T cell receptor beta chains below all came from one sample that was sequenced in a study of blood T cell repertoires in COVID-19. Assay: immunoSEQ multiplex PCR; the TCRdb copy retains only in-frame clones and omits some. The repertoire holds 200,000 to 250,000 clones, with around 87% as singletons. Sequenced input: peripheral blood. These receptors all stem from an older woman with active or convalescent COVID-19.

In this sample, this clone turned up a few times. The CDR3 protein is CASSPPGHPEAFF. The CDR3 DNA is TGTGCCAGCAGTCCGCCGGGACATCCTGAAGCTTTCTTT. The rearrangement uses TRBV6-5 and TRBJ1-1, with D maybe TRBD1 (6 bases). Trimming left V 5 bases short and J 6 bases short, with 13 bases between. Germline lookup yields CDR1 MNHEY and CDR2 SVGAGI. The CDR3 consists of 13 residues.

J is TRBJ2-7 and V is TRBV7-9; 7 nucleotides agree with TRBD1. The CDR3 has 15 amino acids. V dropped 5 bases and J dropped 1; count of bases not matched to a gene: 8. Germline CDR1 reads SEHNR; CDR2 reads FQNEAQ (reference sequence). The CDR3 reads CASSLQGVGSYEQYF. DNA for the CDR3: TGTGCCAGCAGCCTCCAGGGGGTAGGATCCTACGAGCAGTACTTC.

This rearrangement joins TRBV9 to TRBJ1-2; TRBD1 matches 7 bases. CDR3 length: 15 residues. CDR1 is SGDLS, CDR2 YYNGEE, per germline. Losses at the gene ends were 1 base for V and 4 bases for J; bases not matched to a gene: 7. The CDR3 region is CASSVSSGQIYGYTF. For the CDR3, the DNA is TGTGCCAGCAGCGTATCCTCGGGACAGATCTATGGCTACACCTTC.

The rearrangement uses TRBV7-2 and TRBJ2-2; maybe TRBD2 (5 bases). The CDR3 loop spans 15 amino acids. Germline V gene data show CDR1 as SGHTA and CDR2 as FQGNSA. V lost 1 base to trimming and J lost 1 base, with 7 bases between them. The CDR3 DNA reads TGTGCCAGCAGCTTAGTAACTAGGAACACCGGGGAGCTGTTTTTT. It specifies CASSLVTRNTGELFF.

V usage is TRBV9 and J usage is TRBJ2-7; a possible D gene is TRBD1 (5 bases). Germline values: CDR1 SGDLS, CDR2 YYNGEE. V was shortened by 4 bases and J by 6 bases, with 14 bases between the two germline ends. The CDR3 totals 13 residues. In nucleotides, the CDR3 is TGTGCCAGCAGCTCCGCTTTAGGGGCCGAGCAGTACTTC. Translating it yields CASSSALGAEQYF.

The CDR3 DNA follows: TGTGCCAGCAGTCTTCAGTTGGCAGATACGCAGTATTTT. It specifies CASSLQLADTQYF. The chain has TRBV6-2 or TRBV6-3 and TRBJ2-3, with D uncertain. Per the germline V gene, CDR1 is MNHEY and CDR2 is SVGEGT. The CDR3 extends over 13 amino acids. Trimming took off 5 bases at V and 4 bases at J, with 10 bases between the two ends.

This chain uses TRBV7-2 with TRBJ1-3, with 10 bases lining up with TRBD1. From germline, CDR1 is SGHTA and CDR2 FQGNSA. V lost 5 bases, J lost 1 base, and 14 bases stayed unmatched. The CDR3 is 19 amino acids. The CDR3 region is CASSPGQGTEYVSGNTIYF. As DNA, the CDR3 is TGTGCCAGCAGCCCGGGACAGGGGACCGAATACGTATCTGGAAACACCATATATTTT.

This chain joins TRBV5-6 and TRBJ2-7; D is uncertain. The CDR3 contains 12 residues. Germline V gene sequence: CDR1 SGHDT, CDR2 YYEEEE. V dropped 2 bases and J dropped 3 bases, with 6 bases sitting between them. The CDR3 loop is CASSFYLYEQYF. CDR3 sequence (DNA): TGTGCCAGCAGCTTCTACCTCTACGAGCAGTACTTC.